This entry is about one T cell receptor beta chain. This sample is drawn from a study of blood T cell repertoires in COVID-19. The data were produced by immunoSEQ multiplex PCR, yet TCRdb's version contains in-frame clones alone and is incomplete. This sample carries 50,000 to 75,000 clones, around 70% of them seen once, and the ten largest clones take around 19%. This TCR came from a woman between 50 and 59 years old with active or convalescent COVID-19. The sample was peripheral blood.

The CDR3 coding sequence is TGTGCCAGTATGCCGTGGGCAGGGGGCGCTGAGCAGTTCTTC. Protein sequence: CASMPWAGGAEQFF. The chain is built from TRBV19 and TRBJ2-1; 8 nucleotides agree with TRBD1. The CDR3 length is 14 residues. CDR1 is LNHDA and CDR2 is SQIVND in the germline V gene (reference sequence). V was pared by 7 bases and J by 9 bases, with 11 bases of the junction left unmatched.